The entry below describes one T cell receptor beta chain. Its target is not known. The sample originates from a study of human T cells and chemical hapten exposure. Study-wide background: Patch testing placed 0.01% DPC on the upper back, with readings at 6 days.

Stated time point: pre-sensitization, week 0. The treatment is: therapeutic diphenylcyclopropenone sensitization with weekly scalp DPC. Each patch test followed a blood draw. Unfractionated whole blood yielded the extracted total RNA. TCRdb fed the RACE reads into MiXCR, producing one record per CDR3 protein. The table includes under 300,000 distinct CDR3 sequences, around 7.3% detected once. This CDR3 spans 18 amino acids. Germline CDR1 is MDHEN and CDR2 is SYDVKM. V lost 2 bases to trimming and J lost 0 bases, with 18 bases between them. Study results and caveats: The number of TCRs over 1 in 1000 frequency stayed unchanged after DPC.

Sequenced material: whole blood, taken in connection with sensitization to the hapten diphenylcyclopropenone (DPC). This receptor was identified in a man aged 18 to 29 with alopecia areata. Some clones in this sample may be carry-over from other donors' samples. The rearrangement links TRBV28 to TRBJ2-3; D not certain. As DNA, the CDR3 is TGTGCCAGCAGTTTAATCCCCCGGGCGCAAACTAGCACAGATACGCAGTATTTT. This encodes CASSLIPRAQTSTDTQYF.